A selection of T cell receptor beta chains follows, all from one sample in a study of blood T cell repertoires in COVID-19. Assay: immunoSEQ multiplex PCR; the TCRdb copy retains only in-frame clones and omits some. The sample lists hundreds of thousands of clones, approximately 86% occurring once. Sequences were obtained from peripheral blood. The source of these receptors is a man aged 18 to 29 with active or convalescent COVID-19. CDR3s leave out the opening cysteine and the closing phenylalanine or tryptophan.

J gene: TRBJ1-1
CDR3 length: 12
V gene: TRBV2
CDR3 protein: ASSEGRVGTEAF

J gene: TRBJ2-1
CDR3 length: 16
V gene: TRBV5-4
CDR3 protein: ASSRGGAGARSYNEQF

J gene: TRBJ1-2
CDR3 length: 12
V gene: TRBV28
CDR3 protein: ASSLRGANYGYT

J gene: TRBJ2-2
CDR3 length: 15
V gene: TRBV3-1/TRBV3-2
CDR3 protein: ASSHQLAGTNTGELF

J gene: TRBJ2-5
CDR3 length: 13
V gene: TRBV3-1/TRBV3-2
CDR3 protein: ASSRTSGEQETQY

J gene: TRBJ1-6
CDR3 length: 16
V gene: TRBV3-1/TRBV3-2
CDR3 protein: ASSQDGLVDRGNSPLH

J gene: TRBJ2-5
CDR3 length: 10
V gene: TRBV12-3/TRBV12-4
CDR3 protein: ASSTSPAPQY

J gene: TRBJ1-1
CDR3 length: 10
V gene: TRBV19
CDR3 protein: ASSLGVSEAF

J gene: TRBJ2-3
CDR3 length: 15
V gene: TRBV5-1
CDR3 protein: ASSLGTSGGITDTQY

J gene: TRBJ2-4
CDR3 length: 17
V gene: TRBV6-2/TRBV6-3
CDR3 protein: ASSYSTFQGKETKNIQY

J gene: TRBJ2-2
CDR3 length: 12
V gene: TRBV2
CDR3 protein: ASRLTGNTGELF

J gene: TRBJ2-7
CDR3 length: 11
V gene: TRBV5-1
CDR3 protein: ASSSPRVGEQY

J gene: TRBJ1-1
CDR3 length: 12
V gene: TRBV19
CDR3 protein: ASSAQVVDTEAF

J gene: TRBJ1-4
CDR3 length: 12
V gene: TRBV5-1
CDR3 protein: ASSFEGLHQKLF

J gene: TRBJ1-2
CDR3 length: 12
V gene: TRBV27
CDR3 protein: ASSTGIGSYGYT

J gene: TRBJ2-3
CDR3 length: 14
V gene: TRBV5-4
CDR3 protein: ASSGTFLGTTDTQY

J gene: TRBJ1-5
CDR3 length: 13
V gene: TRBV19
CDR3 protein: ASSIGVSPAQPQH

J gene: TRBJ1-4
CDR3 length: 15
V gene: TRBV19
CDR3 protein: ASSISDTVATNEKLF

J gene: TRBJ2-2
CDR3 length: 10
V gene: TRBV5-1
CDR3 protein: ATGTGAGELF

J gene: TRBJ2-1
CDR3 length: 14
V gene: TRBV9
CDR3 protein: ASSERTSSLYNEQF

J gene: TRBJ1-1
CDR3 length: 10
V gene: TRBV6-5
CDR3 protein: ASSLQAFEAF

J gene: TRBJ1-2
CDR3 length: 15
V gene: TRBV10-3
CDR3 protein: AISESTGSGANYGYT

J gene: TRBJ2-7
CDR3 length: 12
V gene: TRBV5-5
CDR3 protein: ASSFGAPQGEQY

J gene: TRBJ2-4
CDR3 length: 17
V gene: TRBV28
CDR3 protein: ASSFLDRSEGEPKNIQY

J gene: TRBJ2-1
CDR3 length: 13
V gene: TRBV4-1
CDR3 protein: ASRTGGGSYNEQF

J gene: TRBJ1-5
CDR3 length: 14
V gene: TRBV19
CDR3 protein: ASSTHGQGVDQPQH

J gene: TRBJ1-1
CDR3 length: 11
V gene: TRBV5-4
CDR3 protein: ASSKTGDTEAF